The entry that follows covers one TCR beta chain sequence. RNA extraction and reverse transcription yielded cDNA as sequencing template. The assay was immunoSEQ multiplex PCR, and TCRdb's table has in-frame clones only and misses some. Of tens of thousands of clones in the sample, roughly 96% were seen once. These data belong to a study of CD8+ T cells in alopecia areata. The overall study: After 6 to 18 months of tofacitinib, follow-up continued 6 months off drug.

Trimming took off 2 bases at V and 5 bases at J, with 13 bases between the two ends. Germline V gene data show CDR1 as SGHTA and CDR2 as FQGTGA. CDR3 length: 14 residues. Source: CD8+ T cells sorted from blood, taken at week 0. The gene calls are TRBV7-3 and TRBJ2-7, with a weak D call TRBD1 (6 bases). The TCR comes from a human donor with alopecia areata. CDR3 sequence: CASSLQGSSDEQYF. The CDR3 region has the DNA TGTGCCAGCAGCTTACAGGGGTCATCCGACGAGCAGTACTTC.